The 22 T cell receptor beta chains presented below share a single source sample, sequenced in a study of liver allograft versus peripheral blood T cells. Study-level background: Blood and transplanted-liver T cell receptor repertoires from recipients were compared.

TCRdb processed the reads anew with MiXCR; each CDR3 protein has one entry. Here the sample spans thousands of distinct CDR3 sequences, 16% being singletons. The origin of the receptors is a human patient who had a liver transplant. Certain T cells may be donor cells from the graft.

This clonotype was counted at least ten times. The chain couples TRBV10-3 to TRBJ1-1; no clear D gene. There are 12 residues in the CDR3. Trimming shortened V by 6 bases and J by 8 bases, and 13 bases separated the two germline ends. The germline V gene has CDR1 ENHRY and CDR2 SYGVKD. The CDR3 sequence is CAISPDTGEAFF. The CDR3 DNA sequence: TGTGCCATCAGCCCTGACACCGGAGAAGCTTTCTTT.

The chain carries TRBV20-1 and TRBJ2-5, with 8 bases fitting TRBD1. J lost 2 bases, V lost 6 bases, and 5 bases had no gene match. This CDR3 has 13 amino acids. Germline-derived CDR1 and CDR2 are DFQATT and SNEGSKA (reference sequence). The CDR3 DNA sequence: TGCAGTGCAGCATACAGGGGGCAAGAGACCCAGTACTTC. Protein sequence: CSAAYRGQETQYF.

This clonotype is labeled as medium-sized. The rearrangement uses TRBV6-1 and TRBJ1-4, with TRBD1 identical over 8 bases. Germline V CDR1 and CDR2: MNHNS, SASEGT. Trimming took 6 bases from V and 5 from J; bases not matched to a gene: 11. This CDR3 contains 16 residues. The CDR3 sequence is CASSKKPTGENEKLFF. The DNA for the CDR3 is TGTGCCAGCAGCAAAAAACCGACAGGGGAAAATGAAAAACTGTTTTTT.

The chain combines TRBV5-4 with TRBJ2-7; tentative D call: TRBD1 (6 bases). Germline CDR1 reads SGHNT; CDR2 reads YYREEE (reference sequence). V shed 1 base and J shed 7 bases, with 18 bases lying between them. There are 15 residues in the CDR3. The CDR3 protein is CASSLTQGRIGEQYF. The CDR3 DNA reads as TGTGCCAGCAGCTTGACACAGGGAAGGATAGGAGAGCAGTACTTC.

At least ten counts were recorded for this clonotype. As DNA, the CDR3 is TGTGCCAGCAGCCCTCGGACAGGGGAAGGAGCCTATCAGCCCCAGCATTTT. It codes for CASSPRTGEGAYQPQHF. This chain joins TRBV27 and TRBJ1-5; 9 nucleotides align to TRBD1. Germline loops: CDR1 MNHEY, CDR2 SMNVEV (reference sequence). V lost 6 bases to trimming and J lost 5 bases; unmatched junction nucleotides: 14. CDR3 length equals 17 residues.

This clonotype is judged medium-sized (0.01 to 0.1%). V and J are TRBV24-1 and TRBJ2-1; D uncertain. The CDR3 has 14 amino acids. Germline V gene lookup returns CDR1 KGHDR and CDR2 SFDVKD. Trimming removed 4 bases from V and 5 bases from J, with 11 bases in between. The CDR3 spells CATSDTTEHNEQFF. CDR3 DNA: TGTGCCACCAGTGACACCACTGAGCACAATGAGCAGTTCTTC.

This clonotype has ten or more counts. The gene calls are TRBV28 and TRBJ1-1, with unresolved D. CDR1 and CDR2 (germline): MDHEN, SYDVKM. V gave up 3 bases and J gave up 5 bases, with 4 bases separating them. The CDR3 sequence is 11 residues long. The CDR3 bases are TGTGCCAGCAGTTTTTCTACTGAAGCTTTCTTT. Amino acids: CASSFSTEAFF.

Judged by abundance, this clonotype is medium-sized. The rearrangement joins TRBV29-1 to TRBJ1-1; D remains unclear. The CDR3 contains 12 residues. The ends were cut back, 6 bases at V and 1 base at J, with 9 bases in the middle. CDR1 is SQVTM and CDR2 is ANQGSEA in the germline V gene. The CDR3 coding sequence is TGCAGCGTGGGTGAGAGGAACACTGAAGCTTTCTTT. Its translation: CSVGERNTEAFF.

In its sample, this clonotype ranks as medium-sized (0.01 to 0.1%). V usage is TRBV29-1 and J usage is TRBJ1-1, with a possible D match to TRBD1 (6 bases). Germline CDR1 and CDR2: SQVTM and ANQGSEA. Trimming left V 4 bases short and J 1 base short, with 13 bases between. The CDR3 loop spans 14 amino acids. The CDR3 sequence is CSVASGHWNTEAFF. CDR3 bases: TGCAGCGTTGCTTCGGGACATTGGAACACTGAAGCTTTCTTT.

This rearrangement joins TRBV5-6 to TRBJ2-3; 7 bases fit TRBD2. In germline, CDR1 is SGHDT, CDR2 YYEEEE. V shed 2 bases and J 2 bases; nucleotides not matched to a gene: 5. This CDR3 is 15 amino acids long. DNA of the CDR3: TGTGCCAGCAGCTTATCCCGGGACTACACAGATACGCAGTATTTT. Its translation: CASSLSRDYTDTQYF.

The chain combines TRBV5-4 with TRBJ1-3; the D is unclear. Germline loops: CDR1 SGHNT, CDR2 YYREEE (reference sequence). The CDR3 has 15 amino acids. Trimming cost V 1 base and J 3 bases, with 11 bases left between them. The CDR3 protein is CASSLMTAGGNTIYF. The DNA of the CDR3 is TGTGCCAGCAGCTTGATGACCGCCGGTGGAAACACCATATATTTT.

This clonotype has a count of ten or more. The chain employs TRBV5-4 and TRBJ1-4; TRBD1 is a possible D gene (5 bases). Germline CDR1 and CDR2: SGHNT and YYREEE (reference sequence). There are 18 residues in the CDR3. V was trimmed by 0 bases and J by 13 bases, leaving 28 bases between them. CDR3 coding DNA: TGTGCCAGCAGCTTGGGGGGGACCGTCGAAAGCGTGGGACGTCCACTGTTTTTT. Amino acid sequence: CASSLGGTVESVGRPLFF.

By sample fraction, this clonotype is medium-sized. This chain uses TRBV5-6 with TRBJ1-2; weak D call: TRBD1 (5 bases). V dropped 2 bases and J dropped 6 bases, with 26 bases sitting between them. Germline V gene sequence: CDR1 SGHDT, CDR2 YYEEEE. The CDR3 extends over 18 amino acids. This CDR3 is CASSFIFSWGGAEDGYTF. Here the CDR3 DNA reads TGTGCCAGCAGCTTTATCTTTAGTTGGGGGGGAGCGGAGGATGGCTACACCTTC. Variable domain in full (rest from reference TRBV5-6 and TRBJ1-2): DAGVTQSPTHLIKTRGQQVTLRCSPKSGHDTVSWYQQALGQGPQFIFQYYEEEERQRGNFPDRFSGHQFPNYSSELNVNALLLGDSALYLCASSFIFSWGGAEDGYTFGSGTRLTVV.

This clonotype is deemed medium-sized (0.01 to 0.1%). CDR3 sequence reads: CASRERGRESYGYTF. The CDR3, as DNA: TGTGCCAGTAGAGAAAGGGGGCGCGAGTCTTATGGCTACACCTTC. J is TRBJ1-2 and V is TRBV19, with 7 bases fitting TRBD1. The CDR3 is made up of 15 amino acids. With 6 bases clipped from V and 5 bases from J, the junction kept 12 bases outside the gene matches. The V gene's germline CDR1 is LNHDA and CDR2 SQIVND (reference sequence).

In this sample, this clonotype is medium-sized. The chain uses TRBV6-1 and TRBJ2-3; D might be TRBD2 (5 bases). The V and J ends lost 1 base and 5 bases respectively, with 13 bases between them. CDR3 length equals 15 residues. Germline V gene data show CDR1 as MNHNS and CDR2 as SASEGT. The CDR3 coding sequence is TGTGCCAGCAGTGAAGGTAGCGCGCTAGGAGATACGCAGTATTTT. It is translated as CASSEGSALGDTQYF.

This clonotype has only a few counts. The chain combines TRBV12-3 or TRBV12-4 with TRBJ2-6; weak D call: TRBD2 (7 bases). The ends were cut back, 5 bases at V and 0 bases at J, with 17 bases in the middle. The CDR3 has 18 amino acids. The CDR3 protein is CASSPRGGVTSGANVLTF. DNA for the CDR3: TGTGCCAGCAGTCCTCGAGGGGGGGTAACCTCTGGGGCCAACGTCCTGACTTTC.

By proportion, this clonotype is medium-sized. The chain links TRBV6-5 to TRBJ1-1, with unresolved D. Germline CDR1 reads MNHEY; CDR2 reads SVGAGI. Trimming took off 2 bases at V and 2 bases at J, with 9 bases between the two ends. CDR3 length equals 14 residues. DNA for the CDR3: TGTGCCAGCAGTTACCTTGCACAAAACACTGAAGCTTTCTTT. Translation gives CASSYLAQNTEAFF.

This clonotype was seen only once. This may be a read error, as it is one base from a much larger clone. The rearrangement links TRBV6-1 to TRBJ2-7, with 8 bases fitting TRBD1. With 1 base clipped from V and 3 bases from J, the junction kept 5 bases outside the gene matches. The CDR3 contains 15 residues. From germline, CDR1 is MNHNS and CDR2 SASEGT. The CDR3 reads CASSEGQGNLYEQYF. CDR3 nucleotide sequence: TGTGCCAGCAGTGAAGGACAGGGGAACCTCTACGAGCAGTACTTC.

The chain is built from TRBV12-3 or TRBV12-4 and TRBJ1-5; D possibly corresponds to TRBD1 (5 bases). CDR3 length: 15 residues. The V end was cut by 6 bases, the J end by 0 bases, with 12 bases between. The CDR3: CASSAGGNSNQPQHF. In nucleotides, the CDR3 is TGTGCCAGCAGCGCCGGGGGGAATAGCAATCAGCCCCAGCATTTT.

This clonotype is labeled large. V and J are TRBV29-1 and TRBJ1-5; 7 bases line up with TRBD1. The ends lost 6 bases at V and 2 bases at J; junction bases unmatched: 7. The CDR3 spans 14 residues. CDR1 SQVTM and CDR2 ANQGSEA come from the germline V gene. CDR3 coding DNA: TGCAGCGTCGCAGGGGGGGTTGGCAATCAGCCCCAGCATTTT. Translation gives CSVAGGVGNQPQHF.

This chain connects TRBV12-3 or TRBV12-4 to TRBJ1-2; D unresolved. The CDR3 contains 14 residues. V gave up 3 bases and J gave up 0 bases, with 8 bases separating them. The CDR3 DNA follows: TGTGCCAGCAGTTTTAATGGTGCTAACTATGGCTACACCTTC. Its protein is CASSFNGANYGYTF.

A remark on this clonotype: A single base separates this from a much larger clone, so it may be a read error. This chain connects TRBV10-3 to TRBJ2-1, with a tentative D call TRBD2 (5 bases). Per the germline V gene, CDR1 is ENHRY and CDR2 is SYGVKD. The CDR3 consists of 11 residues. CDR3 nucleotide sequence: TGTGCCACTAGCTCCTACATTGAGCAGTTCTTC. This sequence encodes CATSSYIEQFF.